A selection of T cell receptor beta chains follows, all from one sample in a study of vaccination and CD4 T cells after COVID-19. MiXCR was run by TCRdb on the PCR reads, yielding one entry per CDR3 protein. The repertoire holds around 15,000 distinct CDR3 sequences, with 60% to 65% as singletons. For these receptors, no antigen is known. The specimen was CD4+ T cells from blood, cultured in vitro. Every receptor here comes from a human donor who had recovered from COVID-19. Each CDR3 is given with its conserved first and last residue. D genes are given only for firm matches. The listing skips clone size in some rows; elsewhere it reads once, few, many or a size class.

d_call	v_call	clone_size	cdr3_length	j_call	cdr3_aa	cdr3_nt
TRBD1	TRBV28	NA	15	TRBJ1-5	CASSFGTGDTQPQHF	TGTGCCAGCAGTTTCGGGACAGGGGATACTCAGCCCCAGCATTTT
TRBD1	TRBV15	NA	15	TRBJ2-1	CATSREGTGSGEQFF	TGTGCCACCAGCAGAGAGGGGACAGGGTCTGGTGAGCAGTTCTTC
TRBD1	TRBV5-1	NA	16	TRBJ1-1	CASSTSGQLLNTEAFF	TGCGCCAGCAGCACCTCGGGACAGCTCCTGAACACTGAAGCTTTCTTT
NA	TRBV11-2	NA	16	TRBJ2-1	CASSSTGSRSYNEQFF	TGTGCCAGCAGCTCCACAGGGTCTAGATCCTACAATGAGCAGTTCTTC
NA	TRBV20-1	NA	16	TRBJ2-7	CSASKGAADFEYEQYF	TGCAGTGCTAGCAAAGGTGCGGCGGATTTTGAGTACGAGCAGTACTTC
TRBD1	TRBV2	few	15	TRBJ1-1	CASNIQGALATEAFF	TGTGCCAGCAATATACAGGGGGCTTTGGCCACTGAAGCTTTCTTT
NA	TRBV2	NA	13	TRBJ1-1	CASMGQTNTEAFF	TGTGCCAGCATGGGACAAACGAACACTGAAGCTTTCTTT
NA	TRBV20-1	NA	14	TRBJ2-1	CSARDSSGHNEQFF	TGCAGTGCTAGAGATTCCTCAGGGCACAATGAGCAGTTCTTC
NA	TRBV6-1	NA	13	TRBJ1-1	CASEYSSNTEAFF	TGTGCCAGCGAGTACAGTTCGAACACTGAAGCTTTCTTT
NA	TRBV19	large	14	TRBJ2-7	CASSPQGGTYEQYF	TGTGCCAGTAGTCCTCAGGGGGGAACCTACGAGCAGTACTTC
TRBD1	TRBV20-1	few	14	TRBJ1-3	CSARDRQGANTIYF	TGCAGTGCTAGAGATCGGCAGGGGGCAAACACCATATATTTT
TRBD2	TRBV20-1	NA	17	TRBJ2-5	CSAEGRLAGGNQETQYF	TGCAGTGCTGAGGGGAGGCTAGCGGGAGGGAACCAAGAGACCCAGTACTTC
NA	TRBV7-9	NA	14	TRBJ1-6	CASSFGPDNSPLHF	TGTGCCAGCAGCTTCGGGCCAGACAATTCACCCCTCCACTTT
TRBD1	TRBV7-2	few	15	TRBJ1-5	CASSLQGTGIQPQHF	TGTGCCAGCAGCTTACAAGGGACAGGGATTCAGCCCCAGCATTTT
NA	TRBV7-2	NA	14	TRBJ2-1	CASSLTSTYNEQFF	TGTGCCAGCAGCTTAACTAGTACCTACAATGAGCAGTTCTTC
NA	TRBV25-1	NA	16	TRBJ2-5	CASSDSGRGVRETQYF	TGTGCCAGCAGTGACTCTGGCAGGGGAGTGCGAGAGACCCAGTACTTC
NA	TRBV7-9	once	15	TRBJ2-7	CASSPQRISSYEQYF	TGTGCCAGCAGCCCCCAGCGGATTTCATCCTACGAGCAGTACTTC
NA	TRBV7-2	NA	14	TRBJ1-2	CASSLYVGGYGYTF	TGTGCCAGCAGCTTGTACGTCGGGGGGTATGGCTACACCTTC
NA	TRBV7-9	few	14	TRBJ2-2	CASSPLDLSGELFF	TGTGCCAGCAGCCCCTTAGACCTGTCAGGGGAGCTGTTTTTT
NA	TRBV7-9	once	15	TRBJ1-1	CASSLYRGRNTEAFF	TGTGCCAGCAGCTTATACCGGGGGAGGAACACTGAAGCTTTCTTT
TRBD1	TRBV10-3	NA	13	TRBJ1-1	CAISEGQEIEAFF	TGTGCCATCAGTGAGGGACAGGAGATTGAAGCTTTCTTT
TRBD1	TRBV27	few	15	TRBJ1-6	CASSLWDRDGSPLHF	TGTGCCAGCAGTTTATGGGACAGGGACGGGTCACCCCTCCACTTT
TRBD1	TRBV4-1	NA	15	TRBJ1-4	CASSPGQGIGEKLFF	TGCGCCAGCAGCCCGGGACAGGGGATCGGTGAAAAACTGTTTTTT
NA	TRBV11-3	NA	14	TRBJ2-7	CASSLGYSFYEQYF	TGTGCCAGCAGCTTAGGTTATAGTTTCTACGAGCAGTACTTC
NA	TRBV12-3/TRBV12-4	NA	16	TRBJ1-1	CASSSGVAGLGTEAFF	TGTGCCAGCAGTAGCGGAGTGGCGGGGTTGGGTACTGAAGCTTTCTTT
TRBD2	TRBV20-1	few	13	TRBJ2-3	CSAIAGSTDTQYF	TGCAGTGCTATAGCGGGAAGCACAGATACGCAGTATTTT
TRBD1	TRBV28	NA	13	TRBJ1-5	CASSWDRNQPQHF	TGTGCCAGCAGTTGGGACAGGAATCAGCCCCAGCATTTT
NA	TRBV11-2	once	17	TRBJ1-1	CASSLEGGWFGYTEAFF	TGTGCCAGCAGCTTAGAGGGGGGCTGGTTTGGGTACACTGAAGCTTTCTTT
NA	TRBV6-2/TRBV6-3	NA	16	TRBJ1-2	CASSSSSGTVNYGYTF	TGTGCCAGCAGTTCATCGTCCGGGACGGTGAACTATGGCTACACCTTC
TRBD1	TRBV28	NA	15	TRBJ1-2	CASSLVRDRGRSYTF	TGTGCCAGCAGTTTAGTACGGGACAGGGGGCGAAGCTACACCTTC
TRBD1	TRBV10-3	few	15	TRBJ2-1	CAISQQGVTGNEQFF	TGTGCCATCAGCCAACAGGGGGTAACCGGCAATGAGCAGTTCTTC
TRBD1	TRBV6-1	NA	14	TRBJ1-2	CASSLRQGSDGYTF	TGTGCCAGCAGCCTAAGACAGGGGTCTGATGGCTACACCTTC
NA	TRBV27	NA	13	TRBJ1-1	CATRGGWDTEAFF	TGTGCCACCCGTGGGGGCTGGGACACTGAAGCTTTCTTT
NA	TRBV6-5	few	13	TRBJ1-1	CASSYFEATEAFF	TGTGCCAGCAGTTACTTCGAGGCCACTGAAGCTTTCTTT
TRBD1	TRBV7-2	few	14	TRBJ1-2	CASTTGTGSYGYTF	TGTGCCAGCACCACTGGGACAGGGAGTTATGGCTACACCTTC
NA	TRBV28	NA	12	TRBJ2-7	CASRQKSYEQYF	TGTGCCAGCCGACAGAAATCCTACGAGCAGTACTTC
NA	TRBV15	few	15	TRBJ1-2	CATSREGVVRYGYTF	TGTGCCACCAGCAGAGAAGGCGTGGTGCGGTATGGCTACACCTTC
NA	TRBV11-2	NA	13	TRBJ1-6	CASSPTEDSPLHF	TGTGCCAGCAGCCCTACGGAGGATTCACCCCTCCACTTT
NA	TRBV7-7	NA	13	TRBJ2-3	CASSFTRGDTQYF	TGTGCTAGCAGCTTTACGAGGGGAGATACGCAGTATTTT
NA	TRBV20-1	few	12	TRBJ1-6	CSASLQNSPLHF	TGCAGTGCTAGCCTCCAGAATTCACCCCTCCACTTT
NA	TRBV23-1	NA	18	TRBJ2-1	CASSQSPGSTGVHNEQFF	TGCGCCAGCAGTCAAAGCCCAGGATCTACGGGGGTTCACAATGAGCAGTTCTTC
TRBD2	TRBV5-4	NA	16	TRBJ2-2	CASSRAGTSGVGELFF	TGTGCCAGCAGCCGCGCCGGGACTAGCGGGGTCGGGGAGCTGTTTTTT
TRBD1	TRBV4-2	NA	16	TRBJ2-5	CASSQLDRGRQETQYF	TGTGCCAGCAGCCAACTGGACAGGGGGAGGCAAGAGACCCAGTACTTC
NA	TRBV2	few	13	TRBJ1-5	CASSRQNNQPQHF	TGTGCCAGCAGTCGACAGAACAATCAGCCCCAGCATTTT
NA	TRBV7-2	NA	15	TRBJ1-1	CASSPLTLRETEAFF	TGTGCCAGCAGTCCATTGACCCTTCGGGAAACTGAAGCTTTCTTT
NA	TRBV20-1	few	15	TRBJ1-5	CSARDLLSRARPQHF	TGCAGTGCTAGAGATCTCCTCTCCAGGGCGCGGCCCCAGCATTTT
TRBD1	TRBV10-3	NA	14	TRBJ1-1	CAISESPGGTEAFF	TGTGCCATCAGTGAGTCGCCAGGGGGCACTGAAGCTTTCTTT
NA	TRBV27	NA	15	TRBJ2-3	CASSLQSSVPDTQYF	TGTGCCAGCAGTCTCCAATCTAGCGTCCCAGATACGCAGTATTTT
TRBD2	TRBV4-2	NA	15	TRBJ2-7	CASSQGGGNLYEQYF	TGTGCCAGCAGCCAAGGGGGGGGTAACCTCTACGAGCAGTACTTC
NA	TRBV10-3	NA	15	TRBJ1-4	CATRKPGSGGEKLFF	TGTGCCACCAGGAAGCCGGGGTCCGGGGGTGAAAAACTGTTTTTT
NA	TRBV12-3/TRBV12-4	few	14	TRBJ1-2	CASSSGTVNYGYTF	TGTGCCAGCAGTTCGGGAACAGTTAACTATGGCTACACCTTC